The sequence of this T cell receptor (beta chain) was determined in a study of T cells in Graves' hyperthyroidism and ophthalmopathy. Using RNA transcripts as the source, TCR beta CDR3 regions were amplified. First-round RT-PCR with HTBI primers amplified the TCR CDR3 region. TCRdb redid the calling of the multiplex PCR reads with MiXCR, one entry per CDR3 protein. This table has a few hundred thousand distinct CDR3 sequences, 17% appearing once. This clonotype has a count of ten or more. The ends were cut back, 5 bases at V and 2 bases at J, with 15 bases in the middle. The CDR3 extends over 16 amino acids. Germline assignment: CDR1 SGHVS and CDR2 FNYEAQ.

The clonotype was recovered from a woman aged 18-29 years with Graves' ophthalmopathy. Source material: blood. The chain combines TRBV7-6 with TRBJ2-2, with D perhaps matching TRBD2 (6 bases). The CDR3 spells CASSPYAGPNTGELFF. Written as DNA, the CDR3 is TGTGCCAGCAGCCCCTACGCGGGGCCTAACACCGGGGAGCTGTTTTTT.